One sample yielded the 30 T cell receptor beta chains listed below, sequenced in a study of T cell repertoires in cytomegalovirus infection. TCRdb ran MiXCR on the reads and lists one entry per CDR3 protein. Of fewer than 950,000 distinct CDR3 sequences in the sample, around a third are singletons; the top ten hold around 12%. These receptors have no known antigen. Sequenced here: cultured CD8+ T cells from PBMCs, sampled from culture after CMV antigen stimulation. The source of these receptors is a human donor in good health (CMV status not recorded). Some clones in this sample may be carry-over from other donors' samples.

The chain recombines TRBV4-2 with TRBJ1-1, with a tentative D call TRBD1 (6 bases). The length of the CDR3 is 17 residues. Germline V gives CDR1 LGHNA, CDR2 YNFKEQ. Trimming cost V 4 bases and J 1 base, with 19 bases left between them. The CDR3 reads CASSLAGTYEPNTEAFF. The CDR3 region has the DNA TGTGCCAGCAGCCTCGCCGGGACATACGAACCGAACACTGAAGCTTTCTTT.

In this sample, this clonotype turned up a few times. The CDR3 region has the DNA TGTGCCAGCAGTCGACTCAGGGATGCCCTTCGGGAGCAGTACGTC. Its translation: CASSRLRDALREQYV. The chain recombines TRBV6-2 or TRBV6-3 with TRBJ2-7, with a weak D call TRBD1 (5 bases). CDR1 is MNHEY and CDR2 is SVGEGT in the germline V gene. The CDR3 sequence is 15 residues long. The V end was cut by 5 bases, the J end by 7 bases, with 21 bases between.

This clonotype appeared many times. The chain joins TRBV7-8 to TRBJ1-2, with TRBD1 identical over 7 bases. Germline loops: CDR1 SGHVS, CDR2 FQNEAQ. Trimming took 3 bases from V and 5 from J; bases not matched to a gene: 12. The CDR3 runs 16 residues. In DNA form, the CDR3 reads TGTGCCAGCAGCTTGTTCGGGACAGCAGATCTTTATGGCTACACCTTC. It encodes CASSLFGTADLYGYTF.

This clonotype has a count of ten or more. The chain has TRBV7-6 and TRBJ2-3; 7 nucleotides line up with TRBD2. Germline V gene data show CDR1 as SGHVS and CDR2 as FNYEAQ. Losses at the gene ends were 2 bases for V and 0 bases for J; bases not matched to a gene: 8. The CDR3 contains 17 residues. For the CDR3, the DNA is TGTGCCAGCAGCTTACGGGCAGCGGGGAAAAGCACAGATACGCAGTATTTT. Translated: CASSLRAAGKSTDTQYF.

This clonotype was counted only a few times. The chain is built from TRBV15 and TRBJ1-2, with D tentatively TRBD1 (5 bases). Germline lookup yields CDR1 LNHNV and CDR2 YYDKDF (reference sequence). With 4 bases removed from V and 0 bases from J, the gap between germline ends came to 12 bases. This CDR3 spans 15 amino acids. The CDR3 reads CATSNPGSANYGYTF. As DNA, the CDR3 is TGTGCCACCAGCAACCCAGGGTCGGCTAACTATGGCTACACCTTC.

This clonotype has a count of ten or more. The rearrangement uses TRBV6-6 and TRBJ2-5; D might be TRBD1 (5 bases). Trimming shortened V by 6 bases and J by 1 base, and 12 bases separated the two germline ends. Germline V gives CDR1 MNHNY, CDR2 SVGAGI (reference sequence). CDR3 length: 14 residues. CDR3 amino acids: CASSHPDSQETQYF. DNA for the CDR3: TGTGCCAGCAGCCACCCTGACAGCCAAGAGACCCAGTACTTC.

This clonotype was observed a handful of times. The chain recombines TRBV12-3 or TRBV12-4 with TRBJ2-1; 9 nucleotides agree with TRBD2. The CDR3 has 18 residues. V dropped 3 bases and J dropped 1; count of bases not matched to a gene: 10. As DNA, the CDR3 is TGTGCCAGCAGTTTTTGGCTAGCGGGGCGCGGGTCCTACAATGAGCAGTTCTTC. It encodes CASSFWLAGRGSYNEQFF.

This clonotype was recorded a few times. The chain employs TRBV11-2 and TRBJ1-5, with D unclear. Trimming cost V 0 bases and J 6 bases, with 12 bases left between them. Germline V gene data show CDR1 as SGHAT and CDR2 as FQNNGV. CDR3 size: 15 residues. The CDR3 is CASSLDSGVGQPQHF. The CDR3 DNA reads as TGTGCCAGCAGCTTAGATAGCGGGGTAGGTCAGCCCCAGCATTTT.

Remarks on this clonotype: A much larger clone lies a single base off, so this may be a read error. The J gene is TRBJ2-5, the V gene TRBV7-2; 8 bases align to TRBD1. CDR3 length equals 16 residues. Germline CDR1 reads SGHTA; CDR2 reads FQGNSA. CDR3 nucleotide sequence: TGTGCCGGCAGCTTAGCCCCGGGACAGGAGGGAGAGACCCAGTACTTC. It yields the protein CAGSLAPGQEGETQYF.

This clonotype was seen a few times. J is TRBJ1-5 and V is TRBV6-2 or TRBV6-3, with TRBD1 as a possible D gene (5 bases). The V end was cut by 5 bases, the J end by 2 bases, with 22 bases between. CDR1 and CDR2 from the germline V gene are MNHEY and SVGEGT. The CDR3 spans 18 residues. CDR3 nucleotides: TGTGCCAGCAGTGCCCGGGACGGAGAAAGGTATCGCAATCAGCCCCAGCATTTT. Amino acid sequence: CASSARDGERYRNQPQHF.

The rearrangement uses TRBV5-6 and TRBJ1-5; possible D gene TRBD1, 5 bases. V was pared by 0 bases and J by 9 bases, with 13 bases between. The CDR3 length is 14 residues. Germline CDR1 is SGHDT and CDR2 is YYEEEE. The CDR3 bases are TGTGCCAGCAGCTTGGGGGGGGGAAAAAGGCCCCAGCATTTT. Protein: CASSLGGGKRPQHF.

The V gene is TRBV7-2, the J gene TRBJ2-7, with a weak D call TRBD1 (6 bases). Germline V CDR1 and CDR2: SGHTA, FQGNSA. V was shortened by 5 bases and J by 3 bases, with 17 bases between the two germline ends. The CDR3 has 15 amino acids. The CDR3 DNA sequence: TGTGCCAGCAGCGACGACAGGCCTTACTTCTACGAGCAGTACTTC. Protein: CASSDDRPYFYEQYF.

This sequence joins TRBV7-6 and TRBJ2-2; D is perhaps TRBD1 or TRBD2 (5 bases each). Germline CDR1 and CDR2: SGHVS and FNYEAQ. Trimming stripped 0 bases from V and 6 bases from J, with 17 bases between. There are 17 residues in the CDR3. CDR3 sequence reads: CASSLADSGVLAGELFF. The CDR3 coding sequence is TGTGCCAGCAGCTTAGCTGACAGCGGCGTGTTGGCCGGGGAGCTGTTTTTT.

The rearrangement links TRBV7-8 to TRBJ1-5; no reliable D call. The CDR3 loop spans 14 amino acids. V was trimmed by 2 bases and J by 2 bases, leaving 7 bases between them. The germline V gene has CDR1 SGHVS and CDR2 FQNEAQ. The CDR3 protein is CASSLSMGNQPQHF. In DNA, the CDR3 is TGTGCCAGCAGCTTATCTATGGGCAATCAGCCCCAGCATTTT.

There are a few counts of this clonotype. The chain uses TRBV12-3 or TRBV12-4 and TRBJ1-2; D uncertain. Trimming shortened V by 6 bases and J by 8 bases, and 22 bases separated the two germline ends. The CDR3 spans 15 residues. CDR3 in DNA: TGTGCCAGCAGCAATTCGGCCACTGGGTGGGAAGGCTACACCTTC. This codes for CASSNSATGWEGYTF.

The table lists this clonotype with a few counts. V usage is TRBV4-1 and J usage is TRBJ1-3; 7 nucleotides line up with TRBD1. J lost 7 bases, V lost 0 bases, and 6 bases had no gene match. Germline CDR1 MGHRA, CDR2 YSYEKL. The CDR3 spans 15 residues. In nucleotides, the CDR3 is TGCGCCAGCAGCCAAGAACGAGGGGGCCTGAACACCATATATTTT. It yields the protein CASSQERGGLNTIYF.

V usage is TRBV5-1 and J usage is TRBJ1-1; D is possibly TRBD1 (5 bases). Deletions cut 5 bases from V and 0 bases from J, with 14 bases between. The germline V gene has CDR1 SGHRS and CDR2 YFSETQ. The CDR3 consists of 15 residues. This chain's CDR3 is CASRYGTALNTEAFF. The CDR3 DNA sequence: TGCGCCAGCAGGTACGGGACGGCTTTGAACACTGAAGCTTTCTTT.

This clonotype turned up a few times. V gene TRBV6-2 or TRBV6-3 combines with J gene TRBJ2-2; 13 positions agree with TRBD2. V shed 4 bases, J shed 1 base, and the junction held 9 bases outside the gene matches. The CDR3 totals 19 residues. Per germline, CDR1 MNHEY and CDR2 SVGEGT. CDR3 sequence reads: CASSWPGTSGTGNTGELFF. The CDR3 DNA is TGTGCCAGCAGTTGGCCCGGGACTAGCGGGACTGGGAACACCGGGGAGCTGTTTTTT.

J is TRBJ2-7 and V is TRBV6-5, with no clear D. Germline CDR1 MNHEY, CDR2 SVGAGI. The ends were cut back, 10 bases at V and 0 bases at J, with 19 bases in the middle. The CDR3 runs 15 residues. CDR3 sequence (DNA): TGTGCCAACAAACCCGGCGCTGCGAGCTCCTACGAGCAGTACTTC. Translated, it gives CANKPGAASSYEQYF.

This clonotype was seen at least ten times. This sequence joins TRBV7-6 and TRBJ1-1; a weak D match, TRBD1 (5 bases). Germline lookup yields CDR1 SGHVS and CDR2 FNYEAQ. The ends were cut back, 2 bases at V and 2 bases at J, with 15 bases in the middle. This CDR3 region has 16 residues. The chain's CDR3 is CASSLLGQTLNTEAFF. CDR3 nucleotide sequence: TGTGCCAGCAGCTTACTGGGGCAGACCCTCAACACTGAAGCTTTCTTT.

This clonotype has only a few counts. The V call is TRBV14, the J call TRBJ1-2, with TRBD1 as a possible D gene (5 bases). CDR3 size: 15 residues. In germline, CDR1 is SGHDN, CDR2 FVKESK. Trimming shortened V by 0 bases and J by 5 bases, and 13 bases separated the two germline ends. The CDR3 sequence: CASSQELGLIYGYTF. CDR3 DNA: TGTGCCAGCAGCCAAGAACTGGGGCTGATTTATGGCTACACCTTC.

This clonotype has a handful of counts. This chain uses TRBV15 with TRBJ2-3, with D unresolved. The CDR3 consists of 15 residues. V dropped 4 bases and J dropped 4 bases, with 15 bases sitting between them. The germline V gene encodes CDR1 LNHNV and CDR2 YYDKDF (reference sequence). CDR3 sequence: CATSTERHSADTQYF. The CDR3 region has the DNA TGTGCCACCAGCACCGAACGCCATTCAGCAGATACGCAGTATTTT. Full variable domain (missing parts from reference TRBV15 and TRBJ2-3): DAMVIQNPRYQVTQFGKPVTLSCSQTLNHNVMYWYQQKSSQAPKLLFHYYDKDFNNEADTPDNFQSRRPNTSFCFLDIRSPGLGDTAMYLCATSTERHSADTQYFGPGTRLTVL.

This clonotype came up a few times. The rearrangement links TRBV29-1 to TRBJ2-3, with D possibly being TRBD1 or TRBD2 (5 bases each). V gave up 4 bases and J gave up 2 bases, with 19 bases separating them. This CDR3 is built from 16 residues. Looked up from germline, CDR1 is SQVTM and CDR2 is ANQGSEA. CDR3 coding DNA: TGCAGCGTTGGGGACGTGGCCAACGACCCCACAGATACGCAGTATTTT. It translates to CSVGDVANDPTDTQYF.

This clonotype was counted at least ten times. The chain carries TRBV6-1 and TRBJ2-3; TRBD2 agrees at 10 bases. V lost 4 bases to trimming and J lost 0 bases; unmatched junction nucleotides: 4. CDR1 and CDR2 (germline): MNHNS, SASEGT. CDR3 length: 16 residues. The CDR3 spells CASSGLAGVSTDTQYF. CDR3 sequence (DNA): TGTGCCAGCAGTGGGCTAGCGGGGGTTAGCACAGATACGCAGTATTTT.

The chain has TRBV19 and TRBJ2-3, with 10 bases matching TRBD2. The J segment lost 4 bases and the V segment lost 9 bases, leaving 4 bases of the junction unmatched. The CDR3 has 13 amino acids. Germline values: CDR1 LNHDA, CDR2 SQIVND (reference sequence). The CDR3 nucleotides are TGTGCCAGCCGGACTAGCGGCTCAGATACGCAGTATTTT. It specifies CASRTSGSDTQYF.

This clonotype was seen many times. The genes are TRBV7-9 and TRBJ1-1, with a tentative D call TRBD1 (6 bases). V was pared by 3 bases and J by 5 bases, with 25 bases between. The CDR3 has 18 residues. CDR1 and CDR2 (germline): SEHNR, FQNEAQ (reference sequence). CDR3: CASSFLVAQGGGKTEAFF. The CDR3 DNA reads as TGTGCCAGCAGCTTTTTGGTGGCGCAGGGAGGGGGAAAAACTGAAGCTTTCTTT.

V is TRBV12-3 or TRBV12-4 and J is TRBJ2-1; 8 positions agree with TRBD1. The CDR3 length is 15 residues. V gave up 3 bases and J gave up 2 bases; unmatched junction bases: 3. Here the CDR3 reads CASSFQGATYNEQFF. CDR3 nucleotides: TGTGCCAGCAGTTTTCAGGGGGCCACCTACAATGAGCAGTTCTTC.

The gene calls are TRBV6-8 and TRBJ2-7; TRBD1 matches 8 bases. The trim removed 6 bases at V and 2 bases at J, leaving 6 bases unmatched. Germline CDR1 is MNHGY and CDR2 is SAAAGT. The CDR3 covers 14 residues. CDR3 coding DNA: TGTGCCAGCAGCCAGACAGGGGTTGCCTACGAGCAGTACTTC. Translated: CASSQTGVAYEQYF.

The DNA for the CDR3 is TGTGCCATCAGTGTGGTCAGGGGAGTTGACTATGGCTACACCTTC. Protein: CAISVVRGVDYGYTF. The chain recombines TRBV10-3 with TRBJ1-2; weak D call: TRBD1 (6 bases). Trimming took 4 bases from V and 3 from J, leaving 15 bases between them. The CDR3 runs to 15 residues. Germline lookup yields CDR1 ENHRY and CDR2 SYGVKD.

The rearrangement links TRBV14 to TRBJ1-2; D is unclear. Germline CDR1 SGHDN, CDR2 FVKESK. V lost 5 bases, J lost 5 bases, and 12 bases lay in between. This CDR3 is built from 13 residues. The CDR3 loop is CASSFNEGYGYTF. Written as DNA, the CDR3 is TGTGCCAGCAGCTTCAATGAGGGTTATGGCTACACCTTC.